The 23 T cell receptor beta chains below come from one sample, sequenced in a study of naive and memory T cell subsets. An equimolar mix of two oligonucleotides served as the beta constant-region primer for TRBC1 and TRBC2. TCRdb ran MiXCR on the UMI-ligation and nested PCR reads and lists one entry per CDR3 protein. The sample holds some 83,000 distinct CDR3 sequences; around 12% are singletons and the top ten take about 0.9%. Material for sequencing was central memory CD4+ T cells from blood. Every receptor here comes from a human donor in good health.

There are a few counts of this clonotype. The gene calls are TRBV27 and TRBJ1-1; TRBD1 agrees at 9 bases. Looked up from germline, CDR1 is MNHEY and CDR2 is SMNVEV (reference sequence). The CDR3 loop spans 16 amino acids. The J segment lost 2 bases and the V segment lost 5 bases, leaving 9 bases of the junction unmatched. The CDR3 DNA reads TGTGCCAGCAGTATAACAGGGGGCTGGAGTAACACTGAAGCTTTCTTT. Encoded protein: CASSITGGWSNTEAFF.

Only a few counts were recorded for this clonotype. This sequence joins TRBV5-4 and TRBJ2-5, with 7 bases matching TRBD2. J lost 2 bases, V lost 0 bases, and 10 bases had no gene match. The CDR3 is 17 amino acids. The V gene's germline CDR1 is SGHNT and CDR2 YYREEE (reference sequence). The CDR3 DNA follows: TGTGCCAGCAGCTTGGTGGGCTCGCGGGGGTGGCAAGAGACCCAGTACTTC. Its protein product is CASSLVGSRGWQETQYF.

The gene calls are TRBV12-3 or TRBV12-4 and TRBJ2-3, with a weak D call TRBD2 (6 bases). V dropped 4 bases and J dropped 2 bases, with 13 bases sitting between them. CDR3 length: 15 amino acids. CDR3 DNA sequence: TGTGCCAGCAGTTCCCACGGGGGAATCACAGATACGCAGTATTTT. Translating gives CASSSHGGITDTQYF.

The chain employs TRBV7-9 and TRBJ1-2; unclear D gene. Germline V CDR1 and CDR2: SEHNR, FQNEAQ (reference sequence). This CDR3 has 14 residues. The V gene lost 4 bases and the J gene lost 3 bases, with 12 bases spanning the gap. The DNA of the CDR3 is TGTGCCAGCAGCTCATCAAAGGGATACTATGGCTACACCTTC. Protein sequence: CASSSSKGYYGYTF.

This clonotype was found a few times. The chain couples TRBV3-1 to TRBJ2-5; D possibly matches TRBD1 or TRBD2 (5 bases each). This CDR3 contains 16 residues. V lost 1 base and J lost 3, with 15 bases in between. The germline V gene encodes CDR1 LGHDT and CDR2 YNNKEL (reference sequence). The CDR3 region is CASSQAGTTFEETQYF. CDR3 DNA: TGTGCCAGCAGCCAAGCCGGGACCACTTTCGAAGAGACCCAGTACTTC.

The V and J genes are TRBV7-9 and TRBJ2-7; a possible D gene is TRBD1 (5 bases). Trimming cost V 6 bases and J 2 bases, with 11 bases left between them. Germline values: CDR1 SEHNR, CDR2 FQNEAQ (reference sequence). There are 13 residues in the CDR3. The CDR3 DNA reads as TGTGCCAGCAGATTGACAGAGACCTACGAGCAGTACTTC. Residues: CASRLTETYEQYF.

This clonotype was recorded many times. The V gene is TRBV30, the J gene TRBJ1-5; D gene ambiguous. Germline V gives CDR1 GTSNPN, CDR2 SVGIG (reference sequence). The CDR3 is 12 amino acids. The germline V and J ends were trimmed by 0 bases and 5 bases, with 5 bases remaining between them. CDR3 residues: CAWSVGHQPQHF. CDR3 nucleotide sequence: TGTGCCTGGAGTGTAGGTCATCAGCCCCAGCATTTT.

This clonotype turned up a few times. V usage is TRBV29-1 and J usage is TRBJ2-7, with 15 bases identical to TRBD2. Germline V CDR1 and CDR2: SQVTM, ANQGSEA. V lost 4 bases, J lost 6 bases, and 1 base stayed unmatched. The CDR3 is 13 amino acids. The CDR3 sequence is CSVGGLAGGEQYF. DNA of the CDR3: TGCAGCGTTGGGGGACTAGCGGGAGGCGAGCAGTACTTC.

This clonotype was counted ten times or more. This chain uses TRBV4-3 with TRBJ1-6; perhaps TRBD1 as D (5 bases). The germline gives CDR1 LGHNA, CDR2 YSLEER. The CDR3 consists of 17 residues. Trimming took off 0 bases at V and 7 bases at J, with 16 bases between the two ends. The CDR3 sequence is CASSQERTTGGNSPLHF. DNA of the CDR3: TGCGCCAGCAGCCAAGAACGGACTACAGGAGGGAATTCACCCCTCCACTTT.

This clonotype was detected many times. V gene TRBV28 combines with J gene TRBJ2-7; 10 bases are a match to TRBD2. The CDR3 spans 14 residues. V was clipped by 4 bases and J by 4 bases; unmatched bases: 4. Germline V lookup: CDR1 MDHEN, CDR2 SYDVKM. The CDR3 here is CASSYSGRQYEQYF. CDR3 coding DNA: TGTGCCAGCAGTTATAGCGGGAGGCAGTACGAGCAGTACTTC.

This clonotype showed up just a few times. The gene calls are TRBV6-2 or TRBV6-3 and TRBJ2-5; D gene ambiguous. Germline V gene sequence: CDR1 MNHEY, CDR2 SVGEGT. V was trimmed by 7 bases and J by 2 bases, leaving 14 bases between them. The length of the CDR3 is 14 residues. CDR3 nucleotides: TGTGCCAGCACCTCTCATGGGATTCAAGAGACCCAGTACTTC. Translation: CASTSHGIQETQYF.

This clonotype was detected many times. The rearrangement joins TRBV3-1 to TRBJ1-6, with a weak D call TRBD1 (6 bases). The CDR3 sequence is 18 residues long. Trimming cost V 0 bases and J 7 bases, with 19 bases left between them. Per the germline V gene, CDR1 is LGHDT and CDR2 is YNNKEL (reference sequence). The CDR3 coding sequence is TGTGCCAGCAGCCAAGAGCCCCGAACCACAGGGATGAATTCACCCCTCCACTTT. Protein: CASSQEPRTTGMNSPLHF.

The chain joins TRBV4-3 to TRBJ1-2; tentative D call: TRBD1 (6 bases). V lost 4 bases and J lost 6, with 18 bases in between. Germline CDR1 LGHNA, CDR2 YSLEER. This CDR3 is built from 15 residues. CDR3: CASSLKRGAEHGYTF. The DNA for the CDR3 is TGCGCCAGCAGCCTAAAGCGGGGGGCCGAGCATGGCTACACCTTC.

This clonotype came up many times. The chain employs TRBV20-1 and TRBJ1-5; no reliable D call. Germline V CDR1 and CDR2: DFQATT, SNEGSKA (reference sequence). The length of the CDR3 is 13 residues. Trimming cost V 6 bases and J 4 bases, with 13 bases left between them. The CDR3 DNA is TGCAGTGCCGCCGGGCCGCTTAATCAGCCCCAGCATTTT. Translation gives CSAAGPLNQPQHF.

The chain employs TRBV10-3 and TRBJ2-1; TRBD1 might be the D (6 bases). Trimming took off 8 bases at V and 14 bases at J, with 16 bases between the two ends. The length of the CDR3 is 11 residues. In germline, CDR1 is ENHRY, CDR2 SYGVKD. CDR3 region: CAIQEAGEEFF. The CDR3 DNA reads TGTGCCATCCAGGAGGCAGGGGAAGAGTTCTTC.

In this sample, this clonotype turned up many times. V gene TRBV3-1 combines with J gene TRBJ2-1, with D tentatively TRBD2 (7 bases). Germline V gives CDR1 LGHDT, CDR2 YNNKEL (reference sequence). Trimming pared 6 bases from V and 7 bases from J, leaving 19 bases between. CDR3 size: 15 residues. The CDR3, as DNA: TGTGCCAGCAGTTACCTAGCGGAGGGGGGGAATGAGCAGTTCTTC. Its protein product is CASSYLAEGGNEQFF.

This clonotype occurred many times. CDR3 in DNA: TGTGCCACCAGCAAACTACCAGGCGGGAGGGCCACAGATACGCAGTATTTT. This codes for CATSKLPGGRATDTQYF. The chain is built from TRBV15 and TRBJ2-3, with 9 nucleotides matching TRBD2. Trimming took 4 bases from V and 2 from J; bases not matched to a gene: 10. Per the germline V gene, CDR1 is LNHNV and CDR2 is YYDKDF (reference sequence). This CDR3 contains 17 residues.

For the CDR3, the DNA is TGTGCCAGCAGTTACTCGTGGCAGGGGAACACTGAAGCTTTCTTT. Protein sequence: CASSYSWQGNTEAFF. V and J are TRBV6-5 and TRBJ1-1, with a weak D call TRBD1 (5 bases). V lost 0 bases and J 1 base, leaving 9 bases between the germline ends. This CDR3 has 15 amino acids. Germline V CDR1 and CDR2: MNHEY, SVGAGI.

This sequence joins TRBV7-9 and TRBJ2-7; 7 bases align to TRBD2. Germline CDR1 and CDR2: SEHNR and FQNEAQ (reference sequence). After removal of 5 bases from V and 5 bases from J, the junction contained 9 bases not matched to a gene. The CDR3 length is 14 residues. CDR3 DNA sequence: TGTGCCAGCAGCCATCCGGGACTAAGTAACGAGCAGTACTTC. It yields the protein CASSHPGLSNEQYF.

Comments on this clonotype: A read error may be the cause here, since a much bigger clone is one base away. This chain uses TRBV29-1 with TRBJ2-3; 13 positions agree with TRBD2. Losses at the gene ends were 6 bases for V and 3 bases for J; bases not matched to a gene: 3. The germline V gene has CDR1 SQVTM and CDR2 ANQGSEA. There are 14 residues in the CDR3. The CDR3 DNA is TGCAGCGTAAGGACTAGCGGGAGAACAGATACGCAGTATTTT. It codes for CSVRTSGRTDTQYF.

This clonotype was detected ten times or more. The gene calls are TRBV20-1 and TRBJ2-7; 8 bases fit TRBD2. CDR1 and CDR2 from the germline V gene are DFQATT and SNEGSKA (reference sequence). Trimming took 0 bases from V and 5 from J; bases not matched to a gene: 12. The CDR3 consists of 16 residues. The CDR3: CSARDPISTSVDEQYF. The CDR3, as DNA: TGCAGTGCTAGAGATCCCATCTCGACTAGCGTGGACGAGCAGTACTTC.

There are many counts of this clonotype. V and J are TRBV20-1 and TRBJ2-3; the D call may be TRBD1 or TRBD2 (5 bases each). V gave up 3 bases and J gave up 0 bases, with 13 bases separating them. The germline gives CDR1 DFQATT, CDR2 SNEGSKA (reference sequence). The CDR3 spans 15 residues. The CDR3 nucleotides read TGCAGTGCTAGTCTGGGACGGCCAAGCACAGATACGCAGTATTTT. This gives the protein CSASLGRPSTDTQYF.

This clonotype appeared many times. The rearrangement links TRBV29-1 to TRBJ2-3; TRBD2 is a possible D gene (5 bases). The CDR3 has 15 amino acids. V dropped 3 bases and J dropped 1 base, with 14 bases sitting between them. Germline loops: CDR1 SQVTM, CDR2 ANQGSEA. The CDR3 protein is CSVEPRAGGTDTQYF. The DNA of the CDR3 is TGCAGCGTTGAGCCCCGGGCGGGTGGCACAGATACGCAGTATTTT.